The present entry profiles one TCR beta chain with its context. While infection was still active, Seattle patients were enrolled and then followed longitudinally. This specimen belongs to a study of blood T cell repertoires in COVID-19. Study overall: Sample material is recorded as cDNA or gDNA derived from T cells, B-cell-depleted T cells, or PBMCs.

Source study methods: Cell counts per sample came from amplifying reference gene primers. Sequenced by immunoSEQ multiplex PCR; TCRdb stores in-frame clones only, minus some. V, J and clone size are taken as reported in that table, and D and trimming were inferred from the DNA itself. The profile shows over 200,000 clones, just under 90% of them singletons. V shed 4 bases and J 1 base; nucleotides not matched to a gene: 8. CDR3 length equals 15 residues. In germline, CDR1 is SQVTM, CDR2 ANQGSEA. The receptor comes from a man younger than 40 with COVID-19, enrolled during active disease. The rearrangement joins TRBV29-1 to TRBJ1-1; 8 nucleotides align to TRBD1. The sample comprised peripheral blood. Here the CDR3 DNA reads TGCAGCGTTGTACTCCGGACAGGGCCGAACACTGAAGCTTTCTTT. Translated: CSVVLRTGPNTEAFF.